This TCR beta chain was sequenced during a study of blood T cells in healthy people across ages. The CDR3 has 12 residues. With 5 bases removed from V and 9 bases from J, the gap between germline ends came to 11 bases. Germline assignment: CDR1 DFQATT and CDR2 SNEGSKA (reference sequence). A second PCR, run for about 7 to 11 cycles, used a sample-barcoded 5' primer plus a J-beta primer mix. In TCRdb, the 5' RACE reads were re-called with MiXCR into one record per CDR3 protein. Of hundreds of thousands of distinct CDR3 sequences in the sample, approximately 60% were seen once. The chain couples TRBV20-1 to TRBJ1-6; D is perhaps TRBD1 (5 bases). The sequenced sample consisted of blood. This clonotype originated in a middle-aged man in good health. In DNA form, the CDR3 reads TGCAGTGCTGAGGGGTATGGTTCACCCCTCCACTTT. Translating gives CSAEGYGSPLHF.